A single sample gave rise to the 31 T cell receptor beta chains below, sequenced in a study of blood T cell repertoires in COVID-19. Clones were read by immunoSEQ multiplex PCR, and TCRdb kept only the in-frame ones, dropping some. Here the sample spans approximately 240,000 clones, about 90% being singletons. The sequencing input was peripheral blood. The receptors derive from a woman aged 18-29 years who had recovered from COVID-19.

This sequence joins TRBV10-2 and TRBJ2-2; 15 bases line up with TRBD2. Germline assignment: CDR1 WSHSY and CDR2 SAAADI. This CDR3 is built from 18 residues. With V trimmed by 6 bases and J by 4 bases, 9 bases remained unmatched. The CDR3 sequence: CASRGLAGGRGGTGELFF. CDR3 in DNA: TGCGCCAGCAGAGGACTAGCGGGAGGGAGAGGTGGCACCGGGGAGCTGTTTTTT.

This clone appeared a single time. V usage is TRBV29-1 and J usage is TRBJ2-1; 11 positions agree with TRBD2. Germline CDR1 is SQVTM and CDR2 is ANQGSEA. V dropped 1 base and J dropped 2; count of bases not matched to a gene: 10. This CDR3 is 18 amino acids long. In nucleotides, the CDR3 is TGCAGCGTTGAAGGGGGCCCCGGGACTAGCGGTACCTACAATGAGCAGTTCTTC. Translating it yields CSVEGGPGTSGTYNEQFF.

The chain joins TRBV7-9 to TRBJ1-1; TRBD1 agrees at 7 bases. The CDR3 has 16 residues. Germline loops: CDR1 SEHNR, CDR2 FQNEAQ (reference sequence). The junction had 8 bases not matched to a gene; V was cut back by 0 bases and J by 4 bases. CDR3 residues: CASSLADRVGSTEAFF. DNA of the CDR3: TGTGCCAGCAGCTTAGCCGACAGGGTAGGGAGCACTGAAGCTTTCTTT.

The rearrangement links TRBV6-5 to TRBJ2-7, with D possibly being TRBD1 (6 bases). Trimming removed 2 bases from V and 6 bases from J, with 8 bases in between. This CDR3 region has 12 residues. The germline gives CDR1 MNHEY, CDR2 SVGAGI. CDR3 residues: CASSYGGGEQYF. The CDR3 DNA follows: TGTGCCAGCAGTTACGGGGGCGGCGAGCAGTACTTC.

The gene calls are TRBV27 and TRBJ1-6, with D possibly matching TRBD1 (6 bases). The V end lost 6 bases, the J end lost 8 bases, and 17 bases lay between the germline ends. CDR1 and CDR2 from the germline V gene are MNHEY and SMNVEV (reference sequence). The CDR3 runs 15 residues. The CDR3 is CASRPWGEGDSPLHF. CDR3 coding DNA: TGTGCCAGCAGACCATGGGGGGAGGGGGATTCACCCCTCCACTTT.

The chain uses TRBV4-1 and TRBJ2-1; the match to TRBD2 covers 7 bases. V was clipped by 0 bases and J by 1 base; unmatched bases: 6. CDR1 and CDR2 (germline): MGHRA, YSYEKL. The CDR3 is 17 amino acids. CDR3 nucleotide sequence: TGCGCCAGCAGCCAAGAGCCAGCGGGGCCTTCCTACAATGAGCAGTTCTTC. It is translated as CASSQEPAGPSYNEQFF.

The chain is built from TRBV13 and TRBJ1-1, with 7 nucleotides matching TRBD1. This CDR3 is built from 17 residues. The junction had 11 bases not matched to a gene; V was cut back by 2 bases and J by 2 bases. CDR1 is PRHDT, CDR2 FYEKMQ, per germline (reference sequence). The CDR3 bases are TGTGCCAGCAGCTTAAGGGACAGCCCTAAGGTAAACACTGAAGCTTTCTTT. Encoded protein: CASSLRDSPKVNTEAFF.

CDR3 in amino acids: CASSQEHGRDYTF. CDR3 bases: TGTGCCAGCAGCCAAGAACACGGCCGGGACTACACCTTC. This chain connects TRBV3-1 (or the pseudogene TRBV3-2) to TRBJ1-2; D not resolved. Per the germline V gene, CDR1 is LGHDT and CDR2 is YNNKEL (reference sequence). The V and J ends lost 0 bases and 10 bases respectively, with 12 bases between them. The CDR3 length is 13 residues.

This rearrangement joins TRBV6-5 to TRBJ2-1; 13 positions agree with TRBD2. The CDR3 has 15 amino acids. The V and J ends lost 7 bases and 8 bases, in that order; junction bases with no gene match: 8. CDR1 is MNHEY, CDR2 SVGAGI, per germline. The CDR3 loop is CASTAGTSGTDEQFF. The CDR3 DNA follows: TGTGCCAGCACCGCCGGGACTAGCGGGACTGATGAGCAGTTCTTC.

In its sample, this clone was seen a few times. The V call is TRBV6-6, the J call TRBJ1-1; D unclear. The CDR3 is made up of 14 amino acids. Trimming left V 10 bases short and J 0 bases short, with 15 bases between. From germline, CDR1 is MNHNY and CDR2 SVGAGI (reference sequence). This chain's CDR3 is CATNPRNLNTEAFF. CDR3 DNA: TGTGCCACCAACCCGAGAAACTTGAACACTGAAGCTTTCTTT.

This sequence joins TRBV27 and TRBJ2-7; 8 nucleotides match TRBD1. V shed 6 bases, J shed 4 bases, and the junction held 14 bases outside the gene matches. The CDR3 extends over 16 amino acids. Germline CDR1 is MNHEY and CDR2 is SMNVEV (reference sequence). This chain's CDR3 is CASRAPSGQGAYEQYF. The CDR3 bases are TGTGCCAGCAGGGCCCCCTCAGGGCAGGGGGCTTACGAGCAGTACTTC.

The V gene is TRBV5-5, the J gene TRBJ2-7, with a possible D match to TRBD1 (5 bases). The CDR3 consists of 13 residues. Trimming stripped 7 bases from V and 5 bases from J, with 16 bases between. CDR1 is SGHKS, CDR2 YYEKEE, per germline (reference sequence). The CDR3 DNA reads TGTGCCAGCCAGGGCAGGGTTGTCGACGAGCAGTACTTC. Translating it yields CASQGRVVDEQYF.

This clone was seen just once. The chain is built from TRBV6-5 and TRBJ1-2; possibly TRBD1 for D (5 bases). The length of the CDR3 is 12 residues. V was cut by 5 bases and J by 6 bases, with 10 bases left in between. The germline CDR1 and CDR2 sequences are MNHEY and SVGAGI. The CDR3 reads CASSPGRDGYTF. The DNA for the CDR3 is TGTGCCAGCAGTCCCGGCAGGGATGGCTACACCTTC.

CDR3 bases: TGCGCCAGCAGCCAAGACGCCTGGACTAGCGGGAGGTTCTACAATGAGCAGTTCTTC. Protein product: CASSQDAWTSGRFYNEQFF. V and J are TRBV4-3 and TRBJ2-1; 14 nucleotides match TRBD2. Germline lookup yields CDR1 LGHNA and CDR2 YSLEER. V shed 0 bases, J shed 3 bases, and the junction held 7 bases outside the gene matches. This CDR3 has 19 amino acids.

The gene calls are TRBV10-3 and TRBJ2-2, with 8 positions matching TRBD2. V trimming: 4 bases; J trimming: 2 bases; junction bases outside the gene matches: 6. This CDR3 has 16 amino acids. Germline V gene lookup returns CDR1 ENHRY and CDR2 SYGVKD. CDR3 sequence: CAISAGSGSNTGELFF. The DNA for the CDR3 is TGTGCCATCAGTGCGGGGAGCGGGAGCAACACCGGGGAGCTGTTTTTT.

The V gene is TRBV18, the J gene TRBJ2-7, with D perhaps TRBD1 (6 bases). The CDR3 sequence is 14 residues long. Germline CDR1 reads KGHSH; CDR2 reads LQKENI. V lost 8 bases to trimming and J lost 1 base, with 15 bases between them. The CDR3, as DNA: TGTGCCAGCGCAGGGACACATGGGTCCTACGAGCAGTACTTC. Translating gives CASAGTHGSYEQYF.

This clone was counted once. The V call is TRBV9, the J call TRBJ1-6; 8 nucleotides align to TRBD1. Trimming cost V 0 bases and J 7 bases; bases outside gene matches: 6. The CDR3 spans 16 residues. Germline lookup yields CDR1 SGDLS and CDR2 YYNGEE. CDR3: CASSVASRQGNSPLHF. The CDR3 DNA is TGTGCCAGCAGCGTAGCTTCGCGACAGGGGAATTCACCCCTCCACTTT.

The CDR3 bases are TGTGCCAGCAGCCCCACAGGGGGCTCTACCTACGAGCAGTACTTC. Translation gives CASSPTGGSTYEQYF. The J gene is TRBJ2-7, the V gene TRBV9; TRBD1 aligns across 9 bases. V dropped 4 bases and J dropped 2; count of bases not matched to a gene: 7. CDR3 length: 15 residues. Germline CDR1 and CDR2: SGDLS and YYNGEE.

This chain links TRBV10-1 with TRBJ1-6; D unclear. This CDR3 region has 13 residues. Looked up from germline, CDR1 is WNHNN and CDR2 is SYGVQD (reference sequence). V was pared by 4 bases and J by 8 bases, with 9 bases between. This CDR3 is CASSGTTDSPLHF. The CDR3 DNA follows: TGCGCCAGCAGTGGAACCACGGATTCACCCCTCCACTTT.

DNA for the CDR3: TGTGCCAGCGGTCGCGGGACCTCCTTTTCCGCGAACACCGGGGAGCTGTTTTTT. This translates into CASGRGTSFSANTGELFF. The V and J genes are TRBV21-1 and TRBJ2-2; the table's D call, TRBD2, was not checked against the DNA. TRBV21-1 is a documented pseudogene. The CDR3 sequence is 18 residues long.

This rearrangement joins TRBV7-2 to TRBJ1-1; weak D call: TRBD1 (5 bases). The CDR3 spans 13 residues. Trimming left V 3 bases short and J 4 bases short, with 9 bases between. The germline gives CDR1 SGHTA, CDR2 FQGNSA. CDR3 sequence (DNA): TGTGCCAGCAGCTTGACCAGGGTCACTGAAGCTTTCTTT. Translated: CASSLTRVTEAFF.

The chain links TRBV6-5 to TRBJ1-4; D is uncertain. The CDR3 length is 11 residues. Trimming took 6 bases from V and 7 from J, leaving 6 bases between them. Germline V CDR1 and CDR2: MNHEY, SVGAGI. The CDR3: CASRTFEKLFF. CDR3 bases: TGTGCCAGCAGGACTTTTGAAAAACTGTTTTTT.

V gene TRBV11-2 combines with J gene TRBJ2-7; 8 nucleotides match TRBD2. After removal of 4 bases from V and 3 bases from J, the junction contained 8 bases not matched to a gene. CDR3 size: 15 residues. Germline CDR1 is SGHAT and CDR2 is FQNNGV. CDR3 loop: CASSSVGGLVYEQYF. CDR3 in DNA: TGTGCCAGCAGCTCAGTAGGGGGACTAGTCTACGAGCAGTACTTC.

The rearrangement links TRBV15 to TRBJ2-5; 8 nucleotides line up with TRBD1. In germline, CDR1 is LNHNV, CDR2 YYDKDF (reference sequence). V was pared by 5 bases and J by 4 bases, with 6 bases of the junction left unmatched. The CDR3 covers 14 residues. The DNA for the CDR3 is TGTGCCACCAGCGGCGGACAGGGCTTAGAGACCCAGTACTTC. Translating it yields CATSGGQGLETQYF.

Only a few counts were recorded for this clone. The rearrangement links TRBV12-3 or TRBV12-4 to TRBJ2-3; TRBD1 is a possible D gene (5 bases). The CDR3 runs 13 residues. V lost 8 bases and J 2 bases, leaving 11 bases between the germline ends. This CDR3 reads CASGRTFTDTQYF. The CDR3 nucleotides read TGTGCCAGCGGCCGGACATTCACAGATACGCAGTATTTT.

The V call is TRBV12-5, the J call TRBJ2-1; possible D gene TRBD1, 5 bases. The CDR3 is 16 residues long. Germline V gene sequence: CDR1 LGHNT, CDR2 FRNRAP. V shed 2 bases and J shed 0 bases, with 11 bases lying between them. CDR3 nucleotide sequence: TGTGCTAGTGGTTTGAGGGGCGGCCTCTCCTACAATGAGCAGTTCTTC. It is translated as CASGLRGGLSYNEQFF.

V is TRBV5-4 and J is TRBJ1-2, with D unclear. CDR1 is SGHNT and CDR2 is YYREEE in the germline V gene (reference sequence). Trimming removed 0 bases at V and 6 bases at J, with 12 bases between. The CDR3 runs 14 residues. CDR3 protein: CASSLAGRADGYTF. DNA of the CDR3: TGTGCCAGCAGCTTGGCGGGGAGGGCAGATGGCTACACCTTC.

The chain has TRBV6-5 and TRBJ1-5; possibly TRBD1 for D (5 bases). Germline values: CDR1 MNHEY, CDR2 SVGAGI. Deletions cut 5 bases from V and 0 bases from J, with 11 bases between. This CDR3 region has 15 residues. CDR3 coding DNA: TGTGCCAGCAGTCGCGCGGGGCATAGCAATCAGCCCCAGCATTTT. Its translation is CASSRAGHSNQPQHF.

This chain connects TRBV3-1 (or the pseudogene TRBV3-2) to TRBJ2-2; 8 nucleotides align to TRBD2. V shed 4 bases, J shed 0 bases, and the junction held 10 bases outside the gene matches. This CDR3 is 18 amino acids long. Germline V gives CDR1 LGHDT, CDR2 YNNKEL (reference sequence). In DNA, the CDR3 is TGTGCCAGCAGCCCGCGCCGTGGACTAGCAGCGAACACCGGGGAGCTGTTTTTT. Protein product: CASSPRRGLAANTGELFF.

This chain connects TRBV6-5 to TRBJ2-1; D might be TRBD1 (6 bases). Germline V gives CDR1 MNHEY, CDR2 SVGAGI. The CDR3 length is 14 residues. The V end was cut by 8 bases, the J end by 9 bases, with 20 bases between. CDR3 sequence: CASRTDLLRGEQFF. The DNA of the CDR3 is TGTGCCAGCCGGACAGATCTTTTGAGGGGTGAGCAGTTCTTC.

This chain joins TRBV6-2 or TRBV6-3 and TRBJ1-2, with no clear D. The V and J ends lost 2 bases and 9 bases respectively, with 7 bases between them. The V gene's germline CDR1 is MNHEY and CDR2 SVGEGT. The CDR3 consists of 11 residues. This CDR3 reads CASSYGVRYTF. CDR3 DNA: TGTGCCAGCAGTTACGGAGTTCGCTACACCTTC.